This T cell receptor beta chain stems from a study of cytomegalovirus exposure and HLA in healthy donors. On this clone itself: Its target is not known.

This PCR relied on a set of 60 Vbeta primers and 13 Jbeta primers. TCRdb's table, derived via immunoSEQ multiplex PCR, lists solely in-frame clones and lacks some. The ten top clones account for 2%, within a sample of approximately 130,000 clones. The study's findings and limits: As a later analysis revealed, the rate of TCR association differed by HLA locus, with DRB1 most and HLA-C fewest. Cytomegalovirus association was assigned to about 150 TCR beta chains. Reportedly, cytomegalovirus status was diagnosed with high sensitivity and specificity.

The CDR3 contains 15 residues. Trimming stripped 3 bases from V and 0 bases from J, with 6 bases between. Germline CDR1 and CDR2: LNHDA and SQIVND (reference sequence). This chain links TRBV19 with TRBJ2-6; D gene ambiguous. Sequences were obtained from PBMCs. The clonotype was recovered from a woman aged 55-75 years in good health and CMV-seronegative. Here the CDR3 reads CASSIYSSGANVLTF. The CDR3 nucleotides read TGTGCCAGTAGTATCTACAGCTCTGGGGCCAACGTCCTGACTTTC.